This T cell receptor beta chain is drawn from a study of CD8 T cells in ankylosing spondylitis. Trimming took 2 bases from V and 2 from J; bases not matched to a gene: 12. From germline, CDR1 is SGHKS and CDR2 YYEKEE (reference sequence). The CDR3 sequence is 17 residues long. TCRdb independently ran MiXCR on the 5' RACE reads; one entry per CDR3 protein. The sample has approximately 240,000 distinct CDR3 sequences; roughly a quarter are singletons. The specimen sequenced was blood, either unsorted or a sorted T cell fraction (not recorded which). The chain couples TRBV5-5 to TRBJ2-5; 7 positions agree with TRBD1. The sequence derives from a male donor with ankylosing spondylitis or in good health (not recorded which). The CDR3 here is CASSFSSGTATQETQYF. CDR3 bases: TGTGCCAGCAGCTTTAGCAGTGGGACAGCCACTCAAGAGACCCAGTACTTC.